This T cell receptor (beta chain) came from a study of T cell responses to AZD1222 COVID-19 vaccine. Study-wide results and caveats: Spike-specific TCR breadth rose after two AZD1222 doses, and depth rose as well. Donors were mostly white British, more females; clonal diversity possibly underestimated. Researchers took repertoire samples only after the peak T cell response had come.

Of note for this clone: Its target is unknown.

Here immunoSEQ multiplex PCR was the method, and the copy in TCRdb shows in-frame clones only, minus some. The table lists some 88,000 clones, about nine tenths of them singletons. This material consisted of peripheral blood, taken 28 days after the second AZD1222 dose. The receptor was isolated from an adult who received the AZD1222 COVID-19 vaccine.

The CDR3 sequence: CASSQDTGGSEAFF. For the CDR3, the DNA is TGTGCCAGCAGCCAAGATACAGGGGGCTCTGAAGCTTTCTTT. The rearrangement links TRBV14 to TRBJ1-1, with 9 bases identical to TRBD1. Germline trimming cut 0 bases from V and 6 bases from J; bases unmatched to any gene: 2. Germline V CDR1 and CDR2: SGHDN, FVKESK. The CDR3 has 14 residues.